This entry lists 10 T cell receptor beta chains sequenced from one sample in a study of T cells in women clearing cervical HPV infection (dated by TCRdb to between 2017 and 2018). Library method: the immunoSEQ multiplex PCR assay. TCRdb re-hosts the immuneACCESS table, in-frame sequences only. Its copies lack some clones; in the studies checked, an unresolved V gene accounts for under half of them, and the cause for the rest is not known. Per the sample table, the count is roughly 34,000 clones. Under 8% of the sample rests with the top ten. The source material was blood buffy coat. All receptors derive from a woman aged 18 to 75 with a cervical HPV16 infection that either progressed to CIN3+ or cleared (not recorded which).

As regards this clone: The DNA ends 3 residues before the CDR3 does, and the rest of the CDR3 is filled in from the germline J gene. This rearrangement joins TRBV19 to TRBJ2-4, with 7 bases that match TRBD1. Germline CDR1 is LNHDA and CDR2 is SQIVND (reference sequence). CDR3 size: 14 residues. CDR3 DNA (partial): TGTGCCAGTAGGCAACCGGGACAGCCAAAATCT. It yields the protein CASRQPGQPKS. The entire CDR3 sequence reads CASRQPGQPKSQYF.

Details on this clone: The read halts 3 residues ahead of the CDR3 end, with the missing end drawn from the germline J gene. Other DNA sequences in this sample translate to the same CDR3. J is TRBJ1-3 and V is TRBV18; no clear D. The CDR3 totals 12 residues. Germline CDR1 reads KGHSH; CDR2 reads LQKENI. Partial CDR3 DNA: TGTGCCAGCTCACCCCCCGGCGGCACA. Protein sequence: CASSPPGGT. The whole CDR3 sequence is CASSPPGGTIYF.

Concerning this clone itself: Sequencing ends 3 residues short of the CDR3 end; the germline J gene provides the rest. The chain links TRBV5-1 to TRBJ2-1, with 9 positions matching TRBD1. From germline, CDR1 is SGHRS and CDR2 YFSETQ. V was clipped by 4 bases and J by 9 bases; unmatched bases: 5. This CDR3 has 13 amino acids. CDR3 loop: CASSRDRVGEQFF. The covered CDR3 bases are TGCGCCAGCAGCCGGGACAGGGTCGGTGAG. The entire variable domain, with the rest obtained from reference TRBV5-1 and TRBJ2-1, is as follows: KAGVTQTPRYLIKTRGQQVTLSCSPISGHRSVSWYQQTPGQGLQFLFEYFSETQRNKGNFPGRFSGRQFSNSRSEMNVSTLELGDSALYLCASSRDRVGEQFFGPGTRLTVL.

Concerning this clone: Read data end 3 residues before the CDR3 end; the end is taken from the germline J gene. The V and J genes are TRBV6-4 and TRBJ2-1; TRBD2 matches 9 bases. The germline gives CDR1 MRHNA, CDR2 SNTAGT. The CDR3 contains 15 residues. V trimming: 3 bases; J trimming: 0 bases; junction bases outside the gene matches: 0. This CDR3 reads CASSERGGSYNEQFF. Partial CDR3 DNA: TGTGCCAGCAGTGAGCGGGGGGGCTCCTACAATGAG.

On this clone itself: The read gets to within 3 residues of the CDR3 end, and the germline J gene fills in the rest. The chain employs TRBV19 and TRBJ2-5; 7 bases are shared with TRBD1. The CDR3 consists of 17 residues. Germline trimming cut 6 bases from V and 5 bases from J; bases unmatched to any gene: 18. Germline V gene lookup returns CDR1 LNHDA and CDR2 SQIVND (reference sequence). CDR3 sequence reads: CASSRQGIGVIGETQYF. CDR3 bases read: TGTGCCAGTAGCAGACAGGGTATAGGGGTGATCGGGGAGACC.

A note on this clone: One junction end does not reproduce the germline sequence, and a read error may be involved. The CDR3 end lies 3 residues beyond the end of the read and is filled in from the germline J gene. This sequence joins TRBV4-2 and TRBJ1-5, with a tentative D call TRBD1 (6 bases). Germline loops: CDR1 LGHNA, CDR2 YNFKEQ. CDR3 length: 18 amino acids. The covered CDR3 bases are TGCGCCAGCAGCCAATCAGAAAAGACAGGAGTTAGCAATCAGCCC. Its translation: CASSQSEKTGVSNQP. The entire CDR3 is CASSQSEKTGVSNQPQHF.

On this clone: The CDR3 goes on 3 residues after the read ends, and that part is filled in from the germline J gene. The chain carries TRBV30 and TRBJ2-4, with 9 bases that match TRBD1. The CDR3 has 13 amino acids. Germline V CDR1 and CDR2: GTSNPN, SVGIG (reference sequence). The covered CDR3 bases are TGTGCCTGGAGTACCCGGACAGGGGAGGGT. It specifies CAWSTRTGEG. The whole CDR3 sequence is CAWSTRTGEGQYF.

Concerning this clone: The read halts 3 residues ahead of the CDR3 end, with the missing end drawn from the germline J gene. The chain is built from TRBV5-1 and TRBJ2-2; 7 bases are shared with TRBD1. V shed 4 bases, J shed 5 bases, and the junction held 8 bases outside the gene matches. CDR1 is SGHRS and CDR2 is YFSETQ in the germline V gene. This CDR3 is built from 15 residues. The CDR3 DNA, read in part, is TGCGCCAGCAGCATGGATACAGGGGTAACCGGGGAG. Its protein product is CASSMDTGVTGE. The entire CDR3 protein is CASSMDTGVTGELFF. Full variable domain (rest looked up from reference TRBV5-1 and TRBJ2-2): KAGVTQTPRYLIKTRGQQVTLSCSPISGHRSVSWYQQTPGQGLQFLFEYFSETQRNKGNFPGRFSGRQFSNSRSEMNVSTLELGDSALYLCASSMDTGVTGELFFGEGSRLTVL.

A note on this clone: The read terminates 3 residues ahead of where the CDR3 ends, so the germline J gene completes it. This sequence joins TRBV7-2 and TRBJ2-5, with 9 bases identical to TRBD2. This CDR3 has 15 amino acids. The germline gives CDR1 SGHTA, CDR2 FQGNSA. The trim removed 5 bases at V and 4 bases at J, leaving 8 bases unmatched. The CDR3 bases that were read are TGTGCCAGCAGCCGAGCGGGGGGCCAGGGAGAGACC. Translated, it gives CASSRAGGQGET. The full CDR3 sequence reads CASSRAGGQGETQYF.

Note on this clone: The read falls 3 residues short of the CDR3 end, and the missing part is taken from the germline J gene. The chain has TRBV20-1 and TRBJ1-1; tentative D call: TRBD1 (6 bases). Deletions cut 6 bases from V and 4 bases from J, with 12 bases between. CDR1 and CDR2 from the germline V gene are DFQATT and SNEGSKA (reference sequence). CDR3 size: 12 residues. CDR3 bases read: TGCAGTGCGGGAACAGGGAGCACTGAA. Its translation: CSAGTGSTE. The whole CDR3 is CSAGTGSTEAFF.